Each of the 18 T cell receptor beta chains below was sequenced from the same sample in a study of control samples from healthy donors and cancer patients. Here immunoSEQ multiplex PCR was the method, and the copy in TCRdb shows in-frame clones only, minus some. The table has about 55,000 clones, approximately 86% seen once; the top ten hold 3.8%. Sequencing input: blood. All receptors come from a man aged 50 to 59 in good health.

The chain carries TRBV27 and TRBJ2-3; D is undetermined. The germline gives CDR1 MNHEY, CDR2 SMNVEV (reference sequence). CDR3 length: 16 residues. V was shortened by 2 bases and J by 0 bases, with 12 bases between the two germline ends. The CDR3 DNA reads TGTGCCAGCAGTTTAGGTTGGGTACCTAGCACAGATACGCAGTATTTT. Translating it yields CASSLGWVPSTDTQYF.

This chain's CDR3 is CASSESISGNTIYF. DNA for the CDR3: TGCGCCAGCAGTGAGTCTATCTCTGGAAACACCATATATTTT. The chain uses TRBV10-1 and TRBJ1-3; D is unresolved. CDR1 and CDR2 from the germline V gene are WNHNN and SYGVQD (reference sequence). The CDR3 runs 14 residues. With 0 bases removed from V and 0 bases from J, the gap between germline ends came to 3 bases.

The V and J genes are TRBV3-1 (or the pseudogene TRBV3-2) and TRBJ2-5; tentatively, D is TRBD2 (6 bases). The V and J ends lost 1 base and 5 bases respectively, with 14 bases between them. The CDR3 sequence is 15 residues long. Germline V gene data show CDR1 as LGHDT and CDR2 as YNNKEL (reference sequence). The chain's CDR3 is CASSQASVSTETQYF. CDR3 in DNA: TGTGCCAGCAGCCAAGCTAGCGTATCCACGGAGACCCAGTACTTC.

This chain joins TRBV7-2 and TRBJ2-7, with a possible D match to TRBD2 (5 bases). Germline lookup yields CDR1 SGHTA and CDR2 FQGNSA. The CDR3 totals 14 residues. V lost 1 base and J 4 bases, leaving 11 bases between the germline ends. This CDR3 is CASSLVGSAYEQYF. The CDR3 coding sequence is TGTGCCAGCAGCTTAGTGGGTAGCGCTTACGAGCAGTACTTC.

This chain uses TRBV27 with TRBJ2-2; 7 bases fit TRBD2. V trimming: 2 bases; J trimming: 5 bases; junction bases outside the gene matches: 8. The CDR3 has 16 residues. Germline V gene sequence: CDR1 MNHEY, CDR2 SMNVEV (reference sequence). The CDR3 sequence: CASSLLAELGTGELFF. CDR3 coding DNA: TGTGCCAGCAGTTTACTAGCGGAGTTAGGTACCGGGGAGCTGTTTTTT.

This chain uses TRBV18 with TRBJ2-3; D possibly corresponds to TRBD1 (5 bases). Trimming removed 0 bases from V and 6 bases from J, with 10 bases in between. Germline lookup yields CDR1 KGHSH and CDR2 LQKENI. The CDR3 covers 14 residues. The CDR3 bases are TGTGCCAGCTCACCACCGATCGCAGGGGATACGCAGTATTTT. Translating gives CASSPPIAGDTQYF.

The V gene is TRBV27, the J gene TRBJ1-1, with D unclear. Per germline, CDR1 MNHEY and CDR2 SMNVEV (reference sequence). The V end lost 2 bases, the J end lost 1 base, and 8 bases lay between the germline ends. The length of the CDR3 is 14 residues. This CDR3 reads CASSLLESNTEAFF. Written as DNA, the CDR3 is TGTGCCAGCAGTTTACTAGAGTCGAACACTGAAGCTTTCTTT.

The gene calls are TRBV5-1 and TRBJ2-2; D not resolved. The CDR3 extends over 14 amino acids. CDR1 is SGHRS, CDR2 YFSETQ, per germline. Trimming left V 5 bases short and J 1 base short, with 9 bases between. CDR3 loop: CASRDPGNTGELFF. In DNA form, the CDR3 reads TGCGCCAGCAGAGACCCAGGGAACACCGGGGAGCTGTTTTTT.

The chain couples TRBV7-3 to TRBJ2-2; a possible D gene is TRBD1 (5 bases). Germline V gives CDR1 SGHTA, CDR2 FQGTGA. This CDR3 has 14 residues. Trimming removed 5 bases from V and 1 base from J, with 8 bases in between. CDR3 DNA: TGTGCCAGCAGCCAACAGGTGAACACCGGGGAGCTGTTTTTT. Residues: CASSQQVNTGELFF.

The V and J genes are TRBV9 and TRBJ1-3; the D is unclear. Germline V gene lookup returns CDR1 SGDLS and CDR2 YYNGEE. The CDR3 spans 14 residues. The germline V and J ends were trimmed by 3 bases and 5 bases, with 12 bases remaining between them. The CDR3 nucleotides are TGTGCCAGCAGCGCCTGGGAGGAGAGAAACACCATATATTTT. Translating gives CASSAWEERNTIYF.

This clone has a single count. The V and J genes are TRBV5-1 and TRBJ2-3; 9 bases match TRBD2. Per the germline V gene, CDR1 is SGHRS and CDR2 is YFSETQ. The CDR3 is made up of 14 amino acids. With V trimmed by 4 bases and J by 2 bases, 2 bases remained unmatched. The CDR3 protein is CASSLAGFTDTQYF. Here the CDR3 DNA reads TGCGCCAGCAGCCTAGCGGGGTTCACAGATACGCAGTATTTT.

The genes are TRBV24-1 and TRBJ1-4; 7 nucleotides agree with TRBD1. CDR1 and CDR2 (germline): KGHDR, SFDVKD. J lost 8 bases, V lost 2 bases, and 7 bases had no gene match. This CDR3 is built from 15 residues. CDR3 coding DNA: TGTGCCACCAGTGATTCAAAGGGGGCAGGGGAAAAACTGTTTTTT. Protein product: CATSDSKGAGEKLFF.

V gene TRBV6-5 combines with J gene TRBJ1-6; a possible D gene is TRBD1 (6 bases). The V gene's germline CDR1 is MNHEY and CDR2 SVGAGI. With 6 bases removed from V and 5 bases from J, the gap between germline ends came to 11 bases. The CDR3 sequence is 14 residues long. CDR3 amino acids: CASRGGKHNSPLHF. The CDR3 DNA is TGTGCCAGCAGAGGGGGGAAGCATAATTCACCCCTCCACTTT.

The rearrangement joins TRBV9 to TRBJ1-2, with D possibly TRBD1 on 5 matching bases. Germline V gives CDR1 SGDLS, CDR2 YYNGEE. Trimming pared 3 bases from V and 8 bases from J, leaving 17 bases between. CDR3 size: 14 residues. DNA of the CDR3: TGTGCCAGCAGCGAAGAAGGGTTTAGGGGCGGCTACACCTTC. It is translated as CASSEEGFRGGYTF.

This clone has only one observation. The chain is built from TRBV19 and TRBJ2-1, with D hard to call. Trimming shortened V by 2 bases and J by 4 bases, and 12 bases separated the two germline ends. Germline V CDR1 and CDR2: LNHDA, SQIVND (reference sequence). This CDR3 spans 15 amino acids. The CDR3 coding sequence is TGTGCCAGTAGTATAAGCCTTTCTGGGTACAATGAGCAGTTCTTC. It codes for CASSISLSGYNEQFF.

This clone was counted a few times. The CDR3 region has the DNA TGTGCCAGCAGCCAGGACGTAGTACCTGGAAACACCATATATTTT. This translates into CASSQDVVPGNTIYF. The rearrangement joins TRBV3-1 (or the pseudogene TRBV3-2) to TRBJ1-3; D is unclear. Germline V CDR1 and CDR2: LGHDT, YNNKEL (reference sequence). Trimming removed 3 bases from V and 2 bases from J, with 11 bases in between. CDR3 length equals 15 residues.

The chain couples TRBV7-9 to TRBJ2-1; 10 nucleotides line up with TRBD2. The junction had 14 bases not matched to a gene; V was cut back by 5 bases and J by 7 bases. The CDR3 extends over 17 amino acids. Germline CDR1 SEHNR, CDR2 FQNEAQ (reference sequence). The CDR3 nucleotides read TGTGCCAGCAGCCTACATCAACTAGCGGGAAGATGGAATGAGCAGTTCTTC. Translated: CASSLHQLAGRWNEQFF.

The chain has TRBV11-2 and TRBJ2-1, with no clear D. The germline V gene encodes CDR1 SGHAT and CDR2 FQNNGV. The CDR3 is 13 residues long. Trimming left V 3 bases short and J 0 bases short, with 3 bases between. Here the CDR3 DNA reads TGTGCCAGCAGCTTCGGCTCCTACAATGAGCAGTTCTTC. Translating it yields CASSFGSYNEQFF.